This TCR beta chain was retrieved from a study of cytomegalovirus exposure and HLA in healthy donors. This clone was observed a single time. The CDR3 consists of 15 residues. Germline CDR1 SGDLS, CDR2 YYNGEE. The V and J ends lost 0 bases and 3 bases respectively, with 13 bases between them. Profiling relied on immunoSEQ multiplex PCR, and the TCRdb table lists in-frame clones only, not all of them. The data contain 100,000 to 150,000 clones, 89% of them singletons. This chain connects TRBV9 to TRBJ2-7, with D unclear. The sequence came from a woman under 30 in good health and CMV-seronegative. Sample: PBMCs. The chain's CDR3 is CASSVEPDSLYEQYF. The CDR3 bases are TGTGCCAGCAGCGTAGAACCTGACTCCCTCTACGAGCAGTACTTC.